This entry lists 19 T cell receptor beta chains sequenced from one sample in a study of CD8+ T cells in alopecia areata. As the sequencing template, cDNA was produced by extracting RNA and reverse transcribing it. Profiling relied on immunoSEQ multiplex PCR, and the TCRdb table lists in-frame clones only, not all of them. The counts give some 2,500 clones, none of them seen only once; around 49% is held by the top ten. Sequencing was performed on lesional skin. These receptors all stem from a C3H/HeJ mouse with alopecia areata. Mouse strain MHC haplotype: H2-k.

This clone was observed at least ten times. Gene labels here are mouse ones. The read ends 4 residues shy of where the CDR3 ends; the end is completed using the germline J gene. This sequence joins TRBV13-3 and TRBJ2-3, with TRBD2 matching over 12 bases. Trimming removed 3 bases from V and 3 bases from J; junction bases left unmatched: 2. Germline V gene sequence: CDR1 NNHDY, CDR2 SYVADS. The CDR3 consists of 15 residues. The CDR3 loop is CASSVTGGAAETLYF. The DNA read from the CDR3 is TGTGCCAGCAGTGTGACTGGGGGGGCGGCAGAA.

This clone was seen many times. These gene names are mouse names. The read gets to within 4 residues of the CDR3 end, and the germline J gene fills in the rest. The chain recombines TRBV17 with TRBJ2-3; D uncertain. V dropped 2 bases and J dropped 1 base, with 4 bases sitting between them. Germline values: CDR1 MNHDT, CDR2 YYDKIL. This CDR3 comprises 13 residues. The CDR3 sequence is CASSRQGAETLYF. CDR3 bases read: TGTGCTAGCAGTAGACAGGGTGCAGAA.

This clone was seen many times. Gene labels here are mouse ones. The read ends 4 residues early relative to the CDR3; the germline J gene fills the gap. J is TRBJ2-7 and V is TRBV19; D is ambiguous. The CDR3 runs 12 residues. The V end lost 4 bases, the J end lost 1 base, and 6 bases lay between the germline ends. In germline, CDR1 is FNHDT, CDR2 SITEND (reference sequence). CDR3 DNA, as far as it was read: TGTGCCAGCAGTCCTCTTTCCTAT. It yields the protein CASSPLSY. The full CDR3 is CASSPLSYEQYF.

This clone was counted many times. Genes here carry mouse names. The read halts 4 residues ahead of the CDR3 end, with the missing end drawn from the germline J gene. This rearrangement joins TRBV13-1 to TRBJ2-2, with TRBD1 as a possible D gene (6 bases). Germline V gives CDR1 NSHNY, CDR2 SYGAGN. Trimming pared 0 bases from V and 3 bases from J, leaving 6 bases between. CDR3 length: 14 amino acids. The CDR3 is CASSDAGDTGQLYF. Incomplete CDR3 DNA: TGTGCCAGCAGTGATGCAGGGGACACCGGG.

This clone was seen a handful of times. The listed genes are named as in mouse. The missing CDR3 end, 4 residues past where the read stops, is filled in from the germline J gene. The chain carries TRBV14 and TRBJ2-1; D gene uncertain. CDR3 size: 12 residues. Trimming left V 7 bases short and J 5 bases short, with 10 bases between. Germline V lookup: CDR1 SGHDT, CDR2 FRDEAV. This chain's CDR3 is CASSGRDAEQFF. The CDR3 bases that were read are TGTGCCAGCTCGGGTAGGGATGCT.

This clone was seen repeatedly, ten times or more. Mouse names are used for the genes. The missing CDR3 end, 4 residues past where the read stops, is filled in from the germline J gene. The rearrangement joins TRBV5 to TRBJ1-1, with 8 bases that match TRBD1. V dropped 3 bases and J dropped 0; count of bases not matched to a gene: 3. Germline lookup yields CDR1 LGHNA and CDR2 YNLKQL (reference sequence). The length of the CDR3 is 15 residues. Incomplete CDR3 DNA: TGTGCCAGCAGCCAGATACAGGGGGCAAACACA. Translating it yields CASSQIQGANT. The CDR3 as a whole reads CASSQIQGANTEVFF.

Ten or more counts support this clone. The gene symbols are mouse symbols. CDR3 in amino acids: CASSPRQDTQYF. The sequenced CDR3 bases are TGTGCCAGCAGTCCCAGACAAGAC. V is TRBV13-3 and J is TRBJ2-5; unclear D gene. The read falls 4 residues short of the CDR3 end, and the missing part is taken from the germline J gene. Trimming removed 4 bases at V and 3 bases at J, with 6 bases between. The CDR3 runs 12 residues. The germline V gene encodes CDR1 NNHDY and CDR2 SYVADS.

This clone was seen repeatedly, ten times or more. Genes here carry mouse names. The sequence runs out 4 residues before the end of the CDR3; the remainder is reconstructed from the germline J gene. This rearrangement joins TRBV13-1 to TRBJ2-4; 8 bases agree with TRBD1. The CDR3 contains 16 residues. Germline V CDR1 and CDR2: NSHNY, SYGAGN. With V trimmed by 0 bases and J by 3 bases, 6 bases remained unmatched. The CDR3 reads CASSDAQGAGQNTLYF. The part of the CDR3 DNA that was read is TGTGCCAGCAGTGATGCCCAGGGGGCTGGACAAAAC.

This clone rates as medium-sized (0.01 to 0.1%). Gene names are the mouse ones. Here the CDR3 reads CTCTRTGKRDTQYF. The CDR3 bases that were read are TGCACCTGCACTCGGACAGGGAAGAGAGAC. The V call is TRBV1, the J call TRBJ2-5; 8 bases agree with TRBD1. The read ends 4 residues before the CDR3 terminus; that terminus is restored from the germline J gene. The CDR3 has 14 amino acids. Germline V lookup: CDR1 NSQYPW, CDR2 LRSPGD (reference sequence).

This clone was recorded a few times. Gene names follow the mouse nomenclature. The read ends 4 residues before the CDR3 terminus; that terminus is restored from the germline J gene. This rearrangement joins TRBV13-3 to TRBJ2-7; 9 bases match TRBD2. CDR1 and CDR2 from the germline V gene are NNHDY and SYVADS. After removal of 5 bases from V and 3 bases from J, the junction contained 3 bases not matched to a gene. This CDR3 region has 13 residues. CDR3 DNA, as far as it was read: TGTGCCAGCAGGACTGGGGGACTCTAT. Protein sequence: CASRTGGLY. The complete CDR3 protein is CASRTGGLYEQYF.

This clone occurred many times. TCRdb's protein and the DNA translation differ at residue 14; the protein here comes from the DNA. Mouse names are used for the genes. The read gets to within 3 residues of the CDR3 end, and the germline J gene fills in the rest. The chain links TRBV1 to TRBJ1-3, with D tentatively TRBD1 (5 bases). Trimming left V 0 bases short and J 0 bases short, with 12 bases between. Germline CDR1 is NSQYPW and CDR2 is LRSPGD (reference sequence). The CDR3 loop spans 17 amino acids. CDR3 sequence reads: CTCSADWWGGSGNTLYF. Incomplete CDR3 DNA: TGCACCTGCAGTGCAGATTGGTGGGGGGGTTCTGGAAATACG.

This clone was detected many times. The gene names given are mouse names. The missing CDR3 end, 4 residues past where the read stops, is filled in from the germline J gene. The chain is built from TRBV31 and TRBJ2-7; 10 bases agree with TRBD1. Germline assignment: CDR1 GKSSPN and CDR2 SITVG. The CDR3 loop spans 14 amino acids. Trimming at V came to 5 bases and at J to 1 base, leaving 5 bases not matched to a gene. The sequenced CDR3 bases are TGTGCCTGGGGGGACAGGGGAGAGTCCTAT. Residues: CAWGDRGESY. From start to end, the CDR3 is CAWGDRGESYEQYF.

As regards this clone: This probably arose from a read error, given a far larger clone one base away. Mouse germline and gene names are used. With the read ending 4 residues before the CDR3 end, the germline J gene is used to fill in that end. Other DNA variants within this sample encode the same CDR3. The V and J genes are TRBV13-1 and TRBJ1-2; weak D call: TRBD1 (5 bases). Between the trimmed V and J ends, which lost 3 bases and 4 bases, there was a span of 10 bases. The CDR3 is made up of 13 amino acids. The germline V gene encodes CDR1 NSHNY and CDR2 SYGAGN. The chain's CDR3 is CASSGTGGSDYTF. The CDR3 DNA, read in part, is TGTGCCAGCAGTGGGACTGGGGGCTCC.

This clone was recorded at least ten times. The gene names here belong to mouse. With the read ending 4 residues before the CDR3 end, the germline J gene is used to fill in that end. This sequence joins TRBV13-1 and TRBJ2-4; perhaps TRBD1 as D (6 bases). The germline CDR1 and CDR2 sequences are NSHNY and SYGAGN. The CDR3 contains 14 residues. With 0 bases removed from V and 2 bases from J, the gap between germline ends came to 7 bases. Here the CDR3 reads CASSDAGVQNTLYF. The part of the CDR3 DNA that was read is TGTGCCAGCAGTGATGCAGGGGTTCAAAAC.

This clone was seen at least ten times. Gene and germline names: mouse. The CDR3 end is not reached by the read, which stops 4 residues before it; the germline J gene fills it in. The chain recombines TRBV1 with TRBJ2-4, with a tentative D call TRBD1 (5 bases). Germline-derived CDR1 and CDR2 are NSQYPW and LRSPGD (reference sequence). The CDR3 has 15 residues. Trimming removed 0 bases from V and 3 bases from J, with 10 bases in between. CDR3: CTCSADEGRQNTLYF. CDR3 bases read: TGCACCTGCAGTGCAGATGAGGGGAGACAAAAC.

This clone occurred many times. Genes here carry mouse names. The read is 4 residues too short to cover the CDR3 end, so that end is filled in from the germline J gene. The chain couples TRBV5 to TRBJ2-7; a possible D gene is TRBD2 (6 bases). The germline V gene encodes CDR1 LGHNA and CDR2 YNLKQL (reference sequence). V shed 4 bases and J shed 3 bases, with 13 bases lying between them. There are 14 residues in the CDR3. The DNA read from the CDR3 is TGTGCCAGCAGCCTCGTGACTGGCAGCTAT. Amino acids: CASSLVTGSY. The complete CDR3 reads CASSLVTGSYEQYF.

This clone was detected many times. The gene names here belong to mouse. The DNA ends 4 residues before the CDR3 does, and the rest of the CDR3 is filled in from the germline J gene. The rearrangement links TRBV14 to TRBJ1-1, with TRBD1 matching 7 bases. The CDR3 runs 13 residues. Per germline, CDR1 SGHDT and CDR2 FRDEAV. The V segment lost 4 bases and the J segment 0 bases; nucleotides outside the gene matches: 0. Incomplete CDR3 DNA: TGTGCCAGCAGTCAGGGGGCAAACACA. This sequence encodes CASSQGANT. The full CDR3 protein reads CASSQGANTEVFF.

The sample holds many counts of this clone. Gene and germline names: mouse. The CDR3 end is not reached by the read, which stops 4 residues before it; the germline J gene fills it in. The rearrangement uses TRBV31 and TRBJ1-1; TRBD1 matches at 7 bases. Trimming removed 1 base from V and 0 bases from J; junction bases left unmatched: 2. CDR3 size: 14 residues. The germline CDR1 and CDR2 sequences are GKSSPN and SITVG. Incomplete CDR3 DNA: TGTGCCTGGAGTCCGGGACAGTCAAACACA. Amino acids: CAWSPGQSNT. Given in full, the CDR3 is CAWSPGQSNTEVFF.

At least ten counts were recorded for this clone. Gene names are the mouse ones. The covered CDR3 bases are TGTGCCAGCAGTAACTTTGTGCAAAAC. Protein: CASSNFVQN. Given in full, the CDR3 is CASSNFVQNTLYF. The chain joins TRBV19 to TRBJ2-4; D is ambiguous. The read gets to within 4 residues of the CDR3 end, and the germline J gene fills in the rest. This CDR3 contains 13 residues. V lost 3 bases and J lost 3, with 8 bases in between. Germline CDR1 FNHDT, CDR2 SITEND (reference sequence).